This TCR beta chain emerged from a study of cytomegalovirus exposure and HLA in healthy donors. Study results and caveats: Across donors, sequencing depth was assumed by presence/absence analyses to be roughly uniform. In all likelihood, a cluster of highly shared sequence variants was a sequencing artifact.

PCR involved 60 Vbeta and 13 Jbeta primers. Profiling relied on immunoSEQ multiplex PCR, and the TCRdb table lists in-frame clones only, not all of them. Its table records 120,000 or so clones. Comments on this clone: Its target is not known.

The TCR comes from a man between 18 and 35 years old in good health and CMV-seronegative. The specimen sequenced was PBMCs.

CDR3 region: CASSIRLNEQFF. The DNA for the CDR3 is TGTGCCAGTAGTATCAGACTCAATGAGCAGTTCTTC. The rearrangement uses TRBV19 and TRBJ2-1; D is unclear. The CDR3 is 12 amino acids. Trimming pared 3 bases from V and 6 bases from J, leaving 6 bases between. The germline CDR1 and CDR2 sequences are LNHDA and SQIVND (reference sequence).